These 25 T cell receptor beta chains share one sample of origin, sequenced in a study of regulatory T cells in long-lasting Graves disease. Both iRepertoire HTBI primers and Arm-PCR of CDR3 regions were used to build the TCR beta libraries. TCRdb fed the multiplex PCR reads into MiXCR, producing one record per CDR3 protein. The repertoire holds about 540,000 distinct CDR3 sequences, with 13% as singletons. Described time point: newly diagnosed GD, antithyroid drugs for less than 3 months. PBMC RNA was the source of the TCR library. These data were also reused for a study on T cells in Graves' hyperthyroidism and ophthalmopathy.

Source: peripheral blood mononuclear cells (PBMCs), taken at new diagnosis, from a patient treated with antithyroid drugs. All receptors derive from a young man with Graves disease.

This clonotype appeared a few times. This sequence joins TRBV11-3 and TRBJ2-1; 10 bases match TRBD2. This CDR3 contains 15 residues. V was pared by 5 bases and J by 7 bases, with 8 bases of the junction left unmatched. Germline loops: CDR1 SGHNT, CDR2 YENEEA. The CDR3 loop reads CASSLTSGAGNEQFF. CDR3 nucleotide sequence: TGTGCCAGCAGCCTAACTAGCGGGGCGGGGAATGAGCAGTTCTTC.

This clonotype was seen at least ten times. This chain links TRBV27 with TRBJ2-7; D uncertain. Germline CDR1 reads MNHEY; CDR2 reads SMNVEV (reference sequence). V was cut by 3 bases and J by 0 bases, with 9 bases left in between. The CDR3 runs 14 residues. CDR3 amino acids: CASSFRLSSYEQYF. CDR3 coding DNA: TGTGCCAGCAGTTTCAGACTTAGCTCCTACGAGCAGTACTTC.

This clonotype showed up many times. A read error may produce the germline difference seen at one junction end. The chain joins TRBV29-1 to TRBJ2-6, with 12 bases lining up with TRBD2. The CDR3 runs 15 residues. Germline CDR1 reads SQVTM; CDR2 reads ANQGSEA. The CDR3 region is CTVRLAGVGANVLTF. CDR3 DNA sequence: TGCACCGTTAGACTAGCGGGAGTTGGGGCCAACGTCCTGACTTTC.

This clonotype was detected many times. The chain couples TRBV7-9 to TRBJ2-7, with a possible D match to TRBD2 (7 bases). The CDR3 covers 14 residues. CDR1 and CDR2 from the germline V gene are SEHNR and FQNEAQ (reference sequence). Deletions cut 4 bases from V and 6 bases from J, with 16 bases between. The CDR3 sequence is CASSSAQGGVEQYF. Here the CDR3 DNA reads TGTGCCAGCAGCTCCGCCCAAGGGGGGGTCGAGCAGTACTTC.

Ten or more counts support this clonotype. The chain couples TRBV20-1 to TRBJ2-1; D unresolved. Germline V gives CDR1 DFQATT, CDR2 SNEGSKA (reference sequence). Trimming took 2 bases from V and 4 from J, leaving 6 bases between them. The CDR3 spans 12 residues. The CDR3 region has the DNA TGCAGTGCTAGACGGCAGTACAATGAGCAGTTCTTC. Translating gives CSARRQYNEQFF.

This clonotype was seen more than once but under ten times. The genes are TRBV27 and TRBJ2-1, with a weak D call TRBD2 (6 bases). In germline, CDR1 is MNHEY, CDR2 SMNVEV (reference sequence). The CDR3 covers 15 residues. V shed 2 bases and J shed 2 bases, with 10 bases lying between them. CDR3 sequence reads: CASSLGRWAYNEQFF. The CDR3 DNA is TGTGCCAGCAGTTTAGGGAGGTGGGCCTACAATGAGCAGTTCTTC.

Notes on this clonotype: Just one base apart from a much larger clone, this may be a read error. This chain uses TRBV12-3 or TRBV12-4 with TRBJ2-7; D is unresolved. V lost 2 bases and J lost 1, with 12 bases in between. The CDR3 covers 15 residues. The CDR3 bases are TGTGCCAGCAGTTTAATGGTCGTGGGGTCCTACGAGCAGTACTTC. The encoded protein is CASSLMVVGSYEQYF.

This clonotype was observed at least ten times. This rearrangement joins TRBV11-2 to TRBJ2-3; 11 bases are shared with TRBD2. The CDR3 consists of 15 residues. Germline V lookup: CDR1 SGHAT, CDR2 FQNNGV. J gave up 4 bases and V 3 bases, and 3 bases lay outside the gene matches. The CDR3 coding sequence is TGTGCCAGCAGCTTCGGGACTAGCGGTCCAGATACGCAGTATTTT. Translation: CASSFGTSGPDTQYF.

This clonotype came up many times. The chain is built from TRBV6-1 and TRBJ2-7, with D possibly matching TRBD2 (5 bases). The CDR3 extends over 14 amino acids. Germline CDR1 and CDR2: MNHNS and SASEGT. The V end lost 11 bases, the J end lost 3 bases, and 20 bases lay between the germline ends. CDR3 nucleotides: TGTGCCGCCAGCAGCCAACGGGGATACTACGAGCAGTACTTC. It specifies CAASSQRGYYEQYF.

The rearrangement joins TRBV5-6 to TRBJ2-1; 8 positions agree with TRBD1. The CDR3 runs to 14 residues. V trimming: 6 bases; J trimming: 4 bases; junction bases outside the gene matches: 6. Germline V gene lookup returns CDR1 SGHDT and CDR2 YYEEEE. The CDR3: CASTNRGFYNEQFF. For the CDR3, the DNA is TGTGCCAGCACCAACAGGGGGTTTTACAATGAGCAGTTCTTC.

This chain links TRBV4-1 with TRBJ1-1; D gene uncertain. The CDR3 is made up of 15 amino acids. V was cut by 0 bases and J by 10 bases, with 18 bases left in between. CDR1 is MGHRA, CDR2 YSYEKL, per germline. The DNA of the CDR3 is TGCGCCAGCAGCCAAGATAATGGTGTGGGAAGAGGAGCTTTCTTT. Translation: CASSQDNGVGRGAFF.

In this sample, this clonotype turned up many times. The rearrangement links TRBV11-2 to TRBJ2-3, with TRBD1 as a possible D gene (5 bases). The V and J ends lost 1 base and 2 bases respectively, with 10 bases between them. Germline CDR1 SGHAT, CDR2 FQNNGV. This CDR3 comprises 15 residues. The CDR3 DNA follows: TGTGCCAGCAGCTTAGTAGGACACATCACAGATACGCAGTATTTT. The encoded protein is CASSLVGHITDTQYF.

The table lists this clonotype with a few counts. This rearrangement joins TRBV6-5 to TRBJ2-5; 7 bases align to TRBD2. The J segment lost 5 bases and the V segment lost 0 bases, leaving 6 bases of the junction unmatched. Germline V gene lookup returns CDR1 MNHEY and CDR2 SVGAGI. CDR3 length equals 15 residues. CDR3: CASSYSSSGYETQYF. CDR3 coding DNA: TGTGCCAGCAGTTACTCTTCTAGCGGCTACGAGACCCAGTACTTC.

This clonotype was seen many times. The rearrangement links TRBV12-3 or TRBV12-4 to TRBJ1-5; no firm D call. Deletions cut 3 bases from V and 4 bases from J, with 13 bases between. This CDR3 is built from 15 residues. CDR3 nucleotides: TGTGCCAGCAGTTTGTACAGCCGAATTAATCAGCCCCAGCATTTT. It specifies CASSLYSRINQPQHF.

The chain recombines TRBV20-1 with TRBJ2-5, with 9 bases lining up with TRBD1. Trimming cost V 0 bases and J 5 bases; bases outside gene matches: 4. Germline lookup yields CDR1 DFQATT and CDR2 SNEGSKA (reference sequence). This CDR3 region has 14 residues. This CDR3 reads CSAREDRGMETQYF. The CDR3 nucleotides read TGCAGTGCTAGAGAGGACAGGGGCATGGAGACCCAGTACTTC.

This clonotype was seen repeatedly, ten times or more. This chain joins TRBV24-1 and TRBJ2-1; 14 positions agree with TRBD2. The CDR3 spans 19 residues. Germline V gene sequence: CDR1 KGHDR, CDR2 SFDVKD. The junction had 12 bases not matched to a gene; V was cut back by 2 bases and J by 7 bases. Written as DNA, the CDR3 is TGTGCCACCAGTGATTCCGGGACTAGCGGGAGATCGAGTTGGAATGAGCAGTTCTTC. This translates into CATSDSGTSGRSSWNEQFF.

This clonotype appeared many times. Here the CDR3 DNA reads TGTGCCAGCAGACCCCGGGGTTTTACCTACGAGCAGTACTTC. Translating gives CASRPRGFTYEQYF. The chain has TRBV6-2 or TRBV6-3 and TRBJ2-7; D is possibly TRBD2 (5 bases). CDR1 is MNHEY and CDR2 is SVGEGT in the germline V gene. This CDR3 contains 14 residues. The V and J ends lost 6 bases and 2 bases respectively, with 14 bases between them.

This chain links TRBV5-1 with TRBJ2-6, with D unclear. The CDR3 runs to 16 residues. CDR1 is SGHRS and CDR2 is YFSETQ in the germline V gene. Trimming took 3 bases from V and 0 from J, leaving 10 bases between them. The CDR3 nucleotides read TGCGCCAGCAGCTGGACCTTGACCTCTGGGGCCAACGTCCTGACTTTC. Translation gives CASSWTLTSGANVLTF.

This clonotype was counted between two and nine times. The chain couples TRBV6-1 to TRBJ2-7, with 11 bases aligning to TRBD1. Germline V gene data show CDR1 as MNHNS and CDR2 as SASEGT. This CDR3 has 15 residues. Trimming took 8 bases from V and 4 from J; bases not matched to a gene: 10. The DNA of the CDR3 is TGTGCCAGCGGCTACGGAGGGACAGGGGGGTACGAGCAGTACTTC. Amino acids: CASGYGGTGGYEQYF.

This clonotype was recorded many times. The CDR3 sequence: CASTRGYPADTQYF. CDR3 sequence (DNA): TGTGCCAGCACCCGCGGATATCCAGCAGATACGCAGTATTTT. The genes are TRBV12-3 or TRBV12-4 and TRBJ2-3, with D uncertain. The V end lost 7 bases, the J end lost 4 bases, and 15 bases lay between the germline ends. CDR3 length: 14 residues.

The V gene is TRBV2, the J gene TRBJ2-7, with D possibly matching TRBD1 (6 bases). Trimming stripped 3 bases from V and 0 bases from J, with 9 bases between. The CDR3 consists of 14 residues. CDR1 is SNHLY, CDR2 FYNNEI, per germline. Here the CDR3 DNA reads TGTGCCAGCAGTGAGGCGACAGGCTCCTACGAGCAGTACTTC. It translates to CASSEATGSYEQYF.

This clonotype was counted many times. This chain links TRBV10-3 with TRBJ1-2; possible D gene TRBD1, 6 bases. V was cut by 4 bases and J by 8 bases, with 17 bases left in between. Germline assignment: CDR1 ENHRY and CDR2 SYGVKD. The CDR3 has 14 amino acids. The CDR3, as DNA: TGTGCCATCAGTGGAACAGGGCAACTTGGCGGCTACACCTTC. Its protein product is CAISGTGQLGGYTF.

This clonotype was observed at least ten times. The J gene is TRBJ1-2, the V gene TRBV2; D gene unclear. Germline CDR1 is SNHLY and CDR2 is FYNNEI. CDR3 length: 12 residues. Trimming stripped 7 bases from V and 5 bases from J, with 11 bases between. This CDR3 is CASIIVEYGYTF. The CDR3 DNA follows: TGTGCCAGCATAATAGTTGAATATGGCTACACCTTC.

At least ten counts were recorded for this clonotype. This chain joins TRBV2 and TRBJ2-2; D call uncertain. CDR3 length equals 13 residues. Trimming took 7 bases from V and 1 from J, leaving 7 bases between them. Per the germline V gene, CDR1 is SNHLY and CDR2 is FYNNEI. The CDR3 region has the DNA TGTGCCAGCAAATGGGGGAACACCGGGGAGCTGTTTTTT. Translating gives CASKWGNTGELFF.

This clonotype was observed at least ten times. This chain uses TRBV11-2 with TRBJ2-7; 8 nucleotides line up with TRBD2. CDR1 and CDR2 from the germline V gene are SGHAT and FQNNGV. V lost 1 base to trimming and J lost 3 bases; unmatched junction nucleotides: 5. This CDR3 has 15 amino acids. The CDR3 region is CASSLGREVHYEQYF. The CDR3 DNA reads as TGTGCCAGCAGCTTAGGGCGGGAGGTGCACTACGAGCAGTACTTC.